This TCR beta chain is drawn from a study of cytomegalovirus exposure and HLA in healthy donors. Amplification used 60 Vbeta primers and 13 Jbeta primers. Clones were sequenced by immunoSEQ multiplex PCR, and TCRdb holds only the in-frame ones, with some missing. The repertoire holds roughly 96,000 clones, with about four fifths as singletons. Whole-study findings and limits: Immune exposure data for these donors was limited to CMV serostatus. The study designated 160 or so TCR beta chains cytomegalovirus-associated.

As concerns this clone: Its antigen is not identified.

The V gene's germline CDR1 is MNHNY and CDR2 SVGAGI (reference sequence). Trimming removed 0 bases at V and 4 bases at J, with 13 bases between. This CDR3 is built from 15 residues. The sample comprised PBMCs. The chain links TRBV6-6 to TRBJ2-7; D may be TRBD1 (5 bases). This sequence was found in a female donor in good health and CMV-seropositive. The CDR3 DNA reads TGTGCCAGCAGTTACTCGCCGGACACCCCTTACGAGCAGTACTTC. Translated, it gives CASSYSPDTPYEQYF.